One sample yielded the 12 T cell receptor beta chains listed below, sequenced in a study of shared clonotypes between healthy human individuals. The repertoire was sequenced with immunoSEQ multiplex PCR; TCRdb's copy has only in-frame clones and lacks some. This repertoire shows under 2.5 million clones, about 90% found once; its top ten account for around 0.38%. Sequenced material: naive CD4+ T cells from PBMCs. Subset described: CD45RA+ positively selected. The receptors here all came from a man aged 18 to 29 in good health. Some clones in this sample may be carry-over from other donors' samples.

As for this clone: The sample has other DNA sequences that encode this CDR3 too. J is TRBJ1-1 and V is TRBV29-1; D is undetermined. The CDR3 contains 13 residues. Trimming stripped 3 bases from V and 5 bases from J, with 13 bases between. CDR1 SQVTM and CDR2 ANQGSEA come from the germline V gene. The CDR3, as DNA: TGCAGCGTTGAGGCCGGGCTGGGGACTGAAGCTTTCTTT. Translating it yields CSVEAGLGTEAFF.

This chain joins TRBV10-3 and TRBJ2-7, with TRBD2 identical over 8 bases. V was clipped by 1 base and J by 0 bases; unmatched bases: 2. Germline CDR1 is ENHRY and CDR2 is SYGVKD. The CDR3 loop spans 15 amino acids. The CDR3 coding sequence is TGTGCCATCAGTGAGTTGGCGGGAGGCTCCTACGAGCAGTACTTC. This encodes CAISELAGGSYEQYF.

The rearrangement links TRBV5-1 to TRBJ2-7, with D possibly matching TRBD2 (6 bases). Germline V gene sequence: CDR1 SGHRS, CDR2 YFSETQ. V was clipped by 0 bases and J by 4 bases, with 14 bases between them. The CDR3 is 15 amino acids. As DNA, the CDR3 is TGCGCCAGCAGCTTGGTAGCGCGGGGTCAATACGAGCAGTACTTC. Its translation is CASSLVARGQYEQYF.

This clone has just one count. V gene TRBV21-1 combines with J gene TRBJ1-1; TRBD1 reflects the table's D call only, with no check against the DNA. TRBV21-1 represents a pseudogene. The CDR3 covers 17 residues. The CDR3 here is CASRAYERQGADTEAFF. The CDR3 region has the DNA TGTGCCAGCAGAGCCTACGAGCGACAGGGTGCTGACACTGAAGCTTTCTTT.

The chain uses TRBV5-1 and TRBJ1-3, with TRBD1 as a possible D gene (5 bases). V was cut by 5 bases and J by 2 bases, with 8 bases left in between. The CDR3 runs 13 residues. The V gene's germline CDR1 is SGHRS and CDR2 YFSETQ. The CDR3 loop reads CASRGEPGNTIYF. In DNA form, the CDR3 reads TGCGCCAGCAGAGGGGAGCCTGGAAACACCATATATTTT. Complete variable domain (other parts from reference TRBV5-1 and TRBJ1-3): KAGVTQTPRYLIKTRGQQVTLSCSPISGHRSVSWYQQTPGQGLQFLFEYFSETQRNKGNFPGRFSGRQFSNSRSEMNVSTLELGDSALYLCASRGEPGNTIYFGEGSWLTVV.

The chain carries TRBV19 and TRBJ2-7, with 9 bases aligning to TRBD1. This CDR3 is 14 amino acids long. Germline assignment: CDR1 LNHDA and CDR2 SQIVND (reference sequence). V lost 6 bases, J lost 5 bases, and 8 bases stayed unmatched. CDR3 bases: TGTGCCAGTAGCCCGGGACAGGGACCCCACGAGCAGTACTTC. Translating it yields CASSPGQGPHEQYF.

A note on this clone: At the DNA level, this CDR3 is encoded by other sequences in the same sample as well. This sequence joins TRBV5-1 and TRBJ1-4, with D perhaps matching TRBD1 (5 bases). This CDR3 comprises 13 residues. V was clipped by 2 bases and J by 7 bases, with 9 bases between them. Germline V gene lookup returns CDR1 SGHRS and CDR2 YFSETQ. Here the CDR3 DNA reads TGCGCCAGCAGCTTAGGAAGGGGTGAAAAACTGTTTTTT. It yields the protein CASSLGRGEKLFF.

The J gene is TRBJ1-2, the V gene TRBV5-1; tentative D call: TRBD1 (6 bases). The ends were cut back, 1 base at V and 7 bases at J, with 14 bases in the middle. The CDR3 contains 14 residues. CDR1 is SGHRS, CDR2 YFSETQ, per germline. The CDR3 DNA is TGCGCCAGCAGCTTGTTACAGGGTACGGGTGGCTACACCTTC. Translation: CASSLLQGTGGYTF.

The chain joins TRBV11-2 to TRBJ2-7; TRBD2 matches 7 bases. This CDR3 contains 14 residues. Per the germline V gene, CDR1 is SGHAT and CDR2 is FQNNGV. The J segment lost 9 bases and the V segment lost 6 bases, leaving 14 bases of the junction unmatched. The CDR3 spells CASSSSGPSLGQYF. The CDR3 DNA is TGTGCCAGCAGTTCTAGCGGCCCCTCCTTGGGGCAGTACTTC.

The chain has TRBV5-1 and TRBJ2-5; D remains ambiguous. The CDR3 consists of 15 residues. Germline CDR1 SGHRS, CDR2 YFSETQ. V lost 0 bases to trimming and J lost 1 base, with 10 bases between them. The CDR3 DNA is TGCGCCAGCAGCTTGGCCGGCGCGATCCAAGAGACCCAGTACTTC. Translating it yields CASSLAGAIQETQYF.

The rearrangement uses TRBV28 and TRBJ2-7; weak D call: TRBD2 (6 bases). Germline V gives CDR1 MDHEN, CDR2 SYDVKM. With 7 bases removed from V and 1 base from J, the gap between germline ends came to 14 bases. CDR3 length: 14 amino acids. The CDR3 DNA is TGTGCCAGCATTAGTCCGGGGGAGTCCTACGAGCAGTACTTC. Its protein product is CASISPGESYEQYF.

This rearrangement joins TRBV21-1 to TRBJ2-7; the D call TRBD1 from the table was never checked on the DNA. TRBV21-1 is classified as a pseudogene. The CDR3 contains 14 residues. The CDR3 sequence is CASSKGGTSYEQYF. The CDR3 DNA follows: TGTGCCAGCAGCAAAGGGGGCACCTCCTACGAGCAGTACTTC.